This T cell receptor (beta chain) was sequenced for a study of shared clonotypes between healthy human individuals (dated by TCRdb to the early 2020s). With respect to the entire study: Two women and a few men aged 18 to 49 years were included in the cohort. Different laboratories and diverse techniques were used to prepare libraries and sequence TCR repertoires, to increase sequencing depth and limit assay-specific biases. For each donor, CD4 naive and CD4 memory were each given three plates, CD8 naive was given two plates, and CD8 memory was given one plate. Between about 0.85 and 8.9 billion PBMCs per donor were obtained by leukapheresis. To estimate repertoire size and how much clonotype sharing occurs between individuals, the study deeply sequenced the blood TCR repertoires of about five healthy adults.

In the case of this clone: No antigen is known for it. No per-base quality is available; no much larger clone lies one base away.

The CDR3 runs 12 residues from the cysteine to the phenylalanine. Only CDR3 DNA is held: 36 bases, read in frame from base 1. The trim is 5 bases for V and 3 bases for J, with a gap of 8 bases between the germline ends. Reading the germline V gene gives CDR1 SGHRS and CDR2 YFSETQ. Findings and caveats that apply to the study as a whole: Pairwise subsampling indicated that sequencing depth was expected to affect the degree of clonotype sharing among donors. Because the study included only a small number of donors, the genetic and exposure-history diversity represented was limited. Only blood was sampled, and tissue TCR repertoires likely differ from those in blood. Incomplete sequencing was indicated by rarefaction of sorted-subset datasets, despite the large sequencing depth. Compared with non-shared clonotypes, the clonotypes found in all four sorted-subset donors had higher generation probabilities. Estimated clonotype richness was generally larger for naive than for memory subsets. When a handful of donors were compared, the shared fraction of clonotypes was about 5% for naive CD4, roughly 3.4% for naive CD8, 2.3% for memory CD4, and approximately 0.4% for memory CD8.

CD8 naive samples were obtained by positive selection for CCR7 among CD45RO-negative cells, yielding a CD45RA+CCR7+ population from which TemRA cells were excluded. Healthy HIV-negative adults with no recently reported acute infections or vaccinations were included as donors. Every donor was a Caucasian adult living in Nashville, Tennessee, USA. Blood was obtained by leukapheresis, after which PBMCs were separated by Ficoll-Histopaque density gradient centrifugation and cryopreserved in liquid nitrogen vapor phase. Purity and quantity of every magnetically sorted T cell population were checked by analytical flow cytometry. Genomic DNA was isolated from each sorted fraction and quantified by UV absorbance on a Nanodrop 2000c. TCR CDR3 regions were amplified from genomic DNA by multiplex PCR using the deep immunoSEQ assay. Extracted genomic DNA from each cell subset was distributed evenly across all wells of several immunoSEQ 96-well plates, and each plate was treated as a replicate. Each replicate PCR for sorted subsets received about 180 ng genomic DNA, equal to 30,000 or so T cell genomes. Purified libraries were measured with a Qubit 3.0 fluorometer, size-checked on a Bioanalyzer 2100, and measured again with the KAPA Library Quantification kit. Every immunoSEQ 96-well plate was sequenced on a dedicated single-read 150-cycle Illumina NextSeq 550 flow cell. The original pipeline was this. Because the immunoSEQ output held only junctional sequences and lacked quality scores, the filtering could not match the filtering applied to full-length reads. Sequences were annotated with PyIR, a Python wrapper for IgBLAST v1.9, using IMGT germline references to assign V/J genes and CDR3. Reads with weak V/J assignments (E-value above 1e-6), missing CDR3, stop codons, out-of-frame junctions, or ambiguous translated residues were removed. A V3J clonotype was defined by an identical inferred V gene, J gene, and CDR3 amino acid sequence. Percentage overlap between repertoires was calculated by dividing the number of shared unique clonotypes by the size of the smaller repertoire. Repertoire richness was assessed with RTK rarefaction, the Chao1 estimator, and Recon v2.1 estimates of unobserved clonotypes. OLGA was used to compute generation probabilities for all TCRbeta clonotypes that the gDNA method yielded from a handful of donors. TCRdb took over this immuneACCESS table, retaining in-frame rearrangements with V and J assigned. Such tables are incomplete; in checked studies, under half of the missing clones stem from an unresolved V gene, and the remainder is unexplained. The D gene and trimming were derived from the DNA, and the V and J assignments and clone size from that table. This sample comprises around 620,000 clones, 85% to 95% of them detected only once. The ten largest make up about 0.11% of the sample.

The origin of this receptor is a woman aged 30 to 39 in good health. The V gene is TRBV5-1 and the J gene is TRBJ1-1, with the D gene too uncertain to name. Source material: naive CD8+ T cells sorted from blood. This sample's cell subset or site label indicates: CD45RA+CCR7+. The bases are TGCGCCAGCAGGAGCGGGCACACTGAAGCTTTCTTT. Its protein is CASRSGHTEAFF.